These T cell receptor beta chains were read from a single sample in a study of T-cell reconstitution after alpha-beta-depleted transplantation in children. Via MiXCR, TCRdb re-called the PCR reads, giving one row per CDR3 protein. The sample lists about 540,000 distinct CDR3 sequences, 18% occurring once. Here the sequenced sample was PBMCs from the stem cell graft donor, taken from the stem cell graft. The receptors come from a human donor who donated a stem cell graft to a child with acute lymphoblastic leukemia. The CDR3 runs from the conserved cysteine through the conserved F or W. D genes are given only for firm matches. Size tells how often a clone was seen (once, few, many) or the class of an expanded clone, and some rows leave it out.

CDR3aa: CASSQGTPGVGEEYF; CDR3nt: TGCGCCAGCAGCCAGGGGACTCCCGGCGTAGGAGAAGAGTACTTC; v_gene: TRBV5-1; d_gene: NA; j_gene: TRBJ2-7; abundance: NA
CDR3aa: CSAKAGDVTDTQYF; CDR3nt: TGCAGTGCTAAAGCGGGAGACGTTACAGATACGCAGTATTTT; v_gene: TRBV20-1; d_gene: TRBD2; j_gene: TRBJ2-3; abundance: few
CDR3aa: CASSPLQGRRSSYNEQFF; CDR3nt: TGCGCCAGCAGCCCTCTACAGGGCCGCCGTAGCTCCTACAATGAGCAGTTCTTC; v_gene: TRBV5-1; d_gene: NA; j_gene: TRBJ2-1; abundance: few
CDR3aa: CASSFIFSYEQYF; CDR3nt: TGTGCCAGCAGTTTCATTTTCTCCTACGAGCAGTACTTC; v_gene: TRBV12-3/TRBV12-4; d_gene: NA; j_gene: TRBJ2-7; abundance: NA
CDR3aa: CASSLTPGQGMNYGYTF; CDR3nt: TGTGCCAGCAGCTTAACTCCGGGACAGGGGATGAACTATGGCTACACCTTC; v_gene: TRBV7-3; d_gene: TRBD1; j_gene: TRBJ1-2; abundance: few
CDR3aa: CASSVGRSISGNTIYF; CDR3nt: TGTGCCAGCTCCGTAGGAAGGTCCATCTCTGGAAACACCATATATTTT; v_gene: TRBV18; d_gene: NA; j_gene: TRBJ1-3; abundance: NA
CDR3aa: CASSLDGAPGGNTIYF; CDR3nt: TGCGCCAGCAGCTTGGACGGGGCCCCCGGGGGAAACACCATATATTTT; v_gene: TRBV5-1; d_gene: NA; j_gene: TRBJ1-3; abundance: NA
CDR3aa: CSVEGGQGFDTQYF; CDR3nt: TGCAGCGTTGAAGGGGGACAGGGATTCGATACGCAGTATTTT; v_gene: TRBV29-1; d_gene: TRBD1; j_gene: TRBJ2-3; abundance: few
CDR3aa: CASSESPEINRDGYTF; CDR3nt: TGCGCCAGCAGTGAGTCACCCGAGATCAACAGGGACGGCTACACCTTC; v_gene: TRBV10-2; d_gene: NA; j_gene: TRBJ1-2; abundance: few
CDR3aa: CASTLGHRATEAFF; CDR3nt: TGCGCCAGCACCCTGGGCCACAGGGCCACTGAAGCTTTCTTT; v_gene: TRBV5-1; d_gene: NA; j_gene: TRBJ1-1; abundance: few
CDR3aa: CASSLEGGPSYGYTF; CDR3nt: TGCGCCAGCAGCTTGGAAGGTGGGCCTAGCTATGGCTACACCTTC; v_gene: TRBV5-1; d_gene: NA; j_gene: TRBJ1-2; abundance: few
CDR3aa: CAISDMVKEGNTIYF; CDR3nt: TGTGCCATCAGTGACATGGTAAAAGAGGGAAACACCATATATTTT; v_gene: TRBV10-3; d_gene: NA; j_gene: TRBJ1-3; abundance: NA
CDR3aa: CASSLMTSGSTYEQYF; CDR3nt: TGTGCCAGCAGCTTAATGACTAGCGGGAGTACGTACGAGCAGTACTTC; v_gene: TRBV7-8; d_gene: TRBD2; j_gene: TRBJ2-7; abundance: NA
CDR3aa: CASSFPGLGTDTQYF; CDR3nt: TGTGCCAGCAGTTTCCCGGGACTAGGCACAGATACGCAGTATTTT; v_gene: TRBV27; d_gene: TRBD2; j_gene: TRBJ2-3; abundance: NA
CDR3aa: CSAEGWSTDTQYF; CDR3nt: TGCAGTGCCGAGGGCTGGTCCACAGATACGCAGTATTTT; v_gene: TRBV20-1; d_gene: NA; j_gene: TRBJ2-3; abundance: once
CDR3aa: CASSNYNNQPGQVPREQYF; CDR3nt: TGTGCCAGCAGCAACTACAACAACCAACCGGGGCAGGTTCCTCGGGAGCAGTACTTC; v_gene: TRBV21-1; d_gene: NA; j_gene: TRBJ2-7; abundance: NA
CDR3aa: CASSSRDTNTEAFF; CDR3nt: TGTGCCAGCAGCAGCCGGGACACGAACACTGAAGCTTTCTTT; v_gene: TRBV5-4; d_gene: NA; j_gene: TRBJ1-1; abundance: few
CDR3aa: CASNLWTTTGELFF; CDR3nt: TGTGCCAGCAACCTGTGGACTACCACCGGGGAGCTGTTTTTT; v_gene: TRBV6-1; d_gene: NA; j_gene: TRBJ2-2; abundance: few
CDR3aa: CASSSTRATGELFF; CDR3nt: TGCGCCAGCAGCTCTACACGGGCCACCGGGGAGCTGTTTTTT; v_gene: TRBV5-1; d_gene: NA; j_gene: TRBJ2-2; abundance: few
CDR3aa: CASTKSGSLNTEAFF; CDR3nt: TGTGCCAGCACCAAATCCGGGAGTCTAAACACTGAAGCTTTCTTT; v_gene: TRBV6-1; d_gene: NA; j_gene: TRBJ1-1; abundance: NA
CDR3aa: CASSSRPGLTTYEQFF; CDR3nt: TGTGCCAGCAGCTCCCGTCCTGGACTAACAACATATGAGCAGTTCTTC; v_gene: TRBV9; d_gene: NA; j_gene: TRBJ2-1; abundance: few
CDR3aa: CASSPLGGGTEAFF; CDR3nt: TGTGCCAGTAGTCCCCTGGGGGGGGGCACTGAAGCTTTCTTT; v_gene: TRBV19; d_gene: NA; j_gene: TRBJ1-1; abundance: NA
CDR3aa: CASTVTLDRAATYEQYF; CDR3nt: TGTGCCAGCACCGTCACCCTCGACAGGGCTGCAACCTACGAGCAGTACTTC; v_gene: TRBV2; d_gene: TRBD1; j_gene: TRBJ2-7; abundance: few
CDR3aa: CSATSSTDTQYF; CDR3nt: TGCAGTGCTACGTCTTCCACAGATACGCAGTATTTT; v_gene: TRBV20-1; d_gene: NA; j_gene: TRBJ2-3; abundance: few
CDR3aa: CATAFGTGGSEAFF; CDR3nt: TGTGCCACCGCCTTCGGGACAGGGGGCTCTGAAGCTTTCTTT; v_gene: TRBV19; d_gene: TRBD1; j_gene: TRBJ1-1; abundance: NA
CDR3aa: CASSGGLAGDFTDTQYF; CDR3nt: TGTGCCAGCAGCGGCGGACTAGCGGGAGATTTCACAGATACGCAGTATTTT; v_gene: TRBV9; d_gene: TRBD2; j_gene: TRBJ2-3; abundance: few
CDR3aa: CASSAWGQQETQYF; CDR3nt: TGTGCCAGCAGTGCTTGGGGACAACAAGAGACCCAGTACTTC; v_gene: TRBV12-3/TRBV12-4; d_gene: NA; j_gene: TRBJ2-5; abundance: few